The T cell receptor beta chain under discussion was sequenced for a study of T-cell memory formation after mild COVID-19. In the study overall: For the most part, TCR clusters were specific to one donor.

Study-wide results and limits: Cross-reactive memory apparently joined, as some responding clones appeared in pre-infection memory. CD4+ contracting clones lay mainly in CM and EM, CD8+ ones in EMRA.

For this clonotype: No antigen is known for it.

The CDR3 spans 12 residues. Trimming shortened V by 6 bases and J by 8 bases, and 10 bases separated the two germline ends. TCR alpha and TCR beta cDNA libraries with sample barcodes and UMIs came from 5'RACE using constant-segment primers. TCRdb fed the 5' RACE reads into MiXCR, producing one record per CDR3 protein. The table has fewer than 400,000 distinct CDR3 sequences, around 13% seen once; the top ten hold 20% to 25%. The rearrangement links TRBV12-3 or TRBV12-4 to TRBJ1-4; perhaps TRBD1 as D (5 bases). The sequencing input was PBMCs or a T cell subset sorted from them (not recorded which). The TCR sequence derives from a man between 18 and 35 years old who had mild COVID-19 (a few samples of this study predate the infection). Cell type and time point are not known. The CDR3 loop reads CASSPNREKLFF. The CDR3 coding sequence is TGTGCCAGCAGCCCCAACAGGGAAAAACTGTTTTTT.